Sequencing of this T cell receptor (beta chain) was carried out in a study of cytomegalovirus exposure and HLA in healthy donors. Background on the study: When 350 to 400 donors were genotyped, just over 80% of them were found to fall in the Caucasian-associated ancestry cluster.

This PCR relied on a set of 60 Vbeta primers and 13 Jbeta primers. The protocol was immunoSEQ multiplex PCR, while the TCRdb copy is restricted to in-frame clones and leaves out a portion. The sample carries 150,000 to 200,000 clones, about 85% recorded once. Germline V gene data show CDR1 as SGDLS and CDR2 as YYNGEE. V dropped 3 bases and J dropped 7 bases, with 20 bases sitting between them. This CDR3 spans 16 amino acids. The V gene is TRBV9, the J gene TRBJ1-3; a possible D gene is TRBD1 (6 bases). The clonotype was recovered from a boy aged 2 to 10 in good health and CMV-seronegative. The source material was PBMCs. CDR3 sequence reads: CASSAPGQFLPNTIYF. The CDR3 DNA reads as TGTGCCAGCAGCGCCCCTGGACAGTTTTTACCGAACACCATATATTTT.